The subject of this entry is one T cell receptor beta chain. The data are from a study of blood T cell repertoires in COVID-19. In the study overall: The United States, Italy and Spain provided the acute and convalescent COVID-19 samples.

Authors' data handling: Nucleated cell number was recorded as an estimate derived from reference gene primer amplification. This table comes from immunoSEQ multiplex PCR, and its TCRdb copy is limited to in-frame clones, with some not included. V and J calls and clone size are given by that table; D and trimming were obtained from the DNA. The data show almost 250,000 clones, 86% seen once. CDR1 and CDR2 from the germline V gene are MNHNY and SVGAGI (reference sequence). V lost 0 bases to trimming and J lost 7 bases, with 19 bases between them. The CDR3 runs to 16 residues. Sequenced: peripheral blood. The receptor was isolated from a woman in her sixties who had recovered from COVID-19. J is TRBJ2-7 and V is TRBV6-6; maybe TRBD1 (6 bases). Here the CDR3 reads CASSYSGRGHSVEQYF. The CDR3 coding sequence is TGTGCCAGCAGTTACTCAGGCAGGGGCCATTCTGTGGAGCAGTACTTC.